Below, 30 T cell receptor beta chains from the same sample are listed, as sequenced in a study of shared clonotypes between healthy human individuals. This table comes from immunoSEQ multiplex PCR, and its TCRdb copy is limited to in-frame clones, with some not included. In the table there are over a million clones, 65% to 80% of which are singletons. The sample consisted of memory CD4+ T cells sorted from blood. Described subset: CD45RA-negative fraction. The receptors were sampled from a man aged 18-30 years in good health.

V and J are TRBV18 and TRBJ2-5; D is ambiguous. The CDR3 length is 16 residues. The V gene's germline CDR1 is KGHSH and CDR2 LQKENI. The V end was cut by 4 bases, the J end by 7 bases, with 22 bases between. The CDR3 protein is CASSLPILQGPGTQYF. Here the CDR3 DNA reads TGTGCCAGCTCACTTCCAATCCTACAAGGGCCCGGGACCCAGTACTTC.

The V and J genes are TRBV27 and TRBJ2-2; weak D call: TRBD1 (6 bases). CDR3 size: 13 residues. Looked up from germline, CDR1 is MNHEY and CDR2 is SMNVEV (reference sequence). V was shortened by 5 bases and J by 6 bases, with 10 bases between the two germline ends. CDR3 in DNA: TGTGCCAGCAGTATGCAGGGGTCCGGGGAGCTGTTTTTT. Translating gives CASSMQGSGELFF.

The chain couples TRBV4-1 to TRBJ2-3; a weak D match, TRBD2 (6 bases). Germline V gene data show CDR1 as MGHRA and CDR2 as YSYEKL. V dropped 1 base and J dropped 5 bases, with 13 bases sitting between them. The length of the CDR3 is 15 residues. CDR3 residues: CASSQVEGREDTQYF. In DNA form, the CDR3 reads TGCGCCAGCAGCCAAGTGGAGGGGCGTGAAGATACGCAGTATTTT.

This clone occurred a few times. The gene calls are TRBV28 and TRBJ1-6; D remains ambiguous. Trimming left V 1 base short and J 4 bases short, with 20 bases between. Germline values: CDR1 MDHEN, CDR2 SYDVKM. The CDR3 spans 19 residues. The CDR3 loop is CASSLFGLRGSSYNSPLHF. DNA for the CDR3: TGTGCCAGCAGTTTATTCGGGCTTCGGGGTAGTTCGTATAATTCACCCCTCCACTTT.

The chain uses TRBV7-2 and TRBJ2-7; TRBD2 is a possible D gene (6 bases). CDR3 size: 13 residues. Trimming shortened V by 4 bases and J by 6 bases, and 13 bases separated the two germline ends. Germline-derived CDR1 and CDR2 are SGHTA and FQGNSA. CDR3 sequence (DNA): TGTGCCAGCAGCTCCAGAGGAGGGTTCGAGCAGTACTTC. Its protein product is CASSSRGGFEQYF.

The chain's CDR3 is CASSLAGHSTDTQYF. The CDR3 nucleotides are TGTGCCAGCAGCTTAGCTGGACATAGCACAGATACGCAGTATTTT. This chain links TRBV11-2 with TRBJ2-3; D perhaps matches TRBD1 (5 bases). With 1 base removed from V and 0 bases from J, the gap between germline ends came to 8 bases. Germline values: CDR1 SGHAT, CDR2 FQNNGV. This CDR3 spans 15 amino acids.

The gene calls are TRBV28 and TRBJ2-5, with D possibly being TRBD2 (5 bases). V lost 7 bases and J 5 bases, leaving 20 bases between the germline ends. The germline CDR1 and CDR2 sequences are MDHEN and SYDVKM. This CDR3 comprises 15 residues. The CDR3 spells CASTEAASLRETQYF. Written as DNA, the CDR3 is TGTGCCAGCACGGAGGCAGCCTCCCTTAGGGAGACCCAGTACTTC.

On this clone itself: This likely reflects a read error, since a far larger clone is one base away. The rearrangement joins TRBV7-2 to TRBJ1-2; 11 nucleotides line up with TRBD1. Losses at the gene ends were 5 bases for V and 7 bases for J; bases not matched to a gene: 3. In germline, CDR1 is SGHTA, CDR2 FQGNSA. The CDR3 is 13 amino acids. DNA for the CDR3: TGTGCCAGCAGCCTCGGACAGGGGGCTGGCTACACCTTC. Its translation is CASSLGQGAGYTF.

This sequence joins TRBV19 and TRBJ2-5; 7 bases are a match to TRBD2. In germline, CDR1 is LNHDA, CDR2 SQIVND (reference sequence). CDR3 size: 15 residues. J was trimmed by 5 bases and V by 7 bases; bases with no gene match: 13. Written as DNA, the CDR3 is TGTGCCAGTAAGCTTAGTAGCGGGTTCGGGGAGACCCAGTACTTC. Translating gives CASKLSSGFGETQYF.

The V and J genes are TRBV6-5 and TRBJ2-7; 8 bases match TRBD1. CDR1 and CDR2 (germline): MNHEY, SVGAGI. This CDR3 contains 13 residues. Trimming at V came to 6 bases and at J to 10 bases, leaving 11 bases not matched to a gene. CDR3 region: CASSPPGQAYQYF. The CDR3 DNA follows: TGTGCCAGCAGCCCCCCGGGACAGGCTTATCAGTACTTC.

Worth noting for this clone: The sample holds other DNA sequences that translate to the same CDR3. The chain recombines TRBV18 with TRBJ2-3; D remains unclear. Germline V gene sequence: CDR1 KGHSH, CDR2 LQKENI. The CDR3 consists of 14 residues. The ends were cut back, 0 bases at V and 1 base at J, with 5 bases in the middle. The CDR3 loop reads CASSPPGRTDTQYF. The DNA of the CDR3 is TGTGCCAGCTCACCACCGGGCCGCACAGATACGCAGTATTTT. Full variable domain (outside the CDR3, taken from reference TRBV18 and TRBJ2-3): NAGVMQNPRHLVRRRGQEARLRCSPMKGHSHVYWYRQLPEEGLKFMVYLQKENIIDESGMPKERFSAEFPKEGPSILRIQQVVRGDSAAYFCASSPPGRTDTQYFGPGTRLTVL.

The chain couples TRBV13 to TRBJ2-1, with a tentative D call TRBD1 (6 bases). Trimming stripped 1 base from V and 10 bases from J, with 23 bases between. The CDR3 runs to 17 residues. Germline V CDR1 and CDR2: PRHDT, FYEKMQ (reference sequence). CDR3 region: CASSLADIGQKVQEQFF. CDR3 DNA sequence: TGTGCCAGCAGCTTAGCTGACATTGGACAGAAAGTGCAGGAGCAGTTCTTC.

CDR3: CAWKDVSSYTF. The DNA for the CDR3 is TGTGCCTGGAAGGACGTAAGCAGCTACACCTTC. The gene calls are TRBV30 and TRBJ1-2, with D uncertain. The CDR3 length is 11 residues. Deletions cut 4 bases from V and 9 bases from J, with 12 bases between. In germline, CDR1 is GTSNPN, CDR2 SVGIG (reference sequence).

The chain combines TRBV28 with TRBJ1-5, with 7 nucleotides matching TRBD1. With V trimmed by 1 base and J by 4 bases, 4 bases remained unmatched. Germline V CDR1 and CDR2: MDHEN, SYDVKM. This CDR3 is 15 amino acids long. The CDR3 sequence is CASSLLGGGNQPQHF. The CDR3 nucleotides read TGTGCCAGCAGTTTATTAGGGGGCGGGAATCAGCCCCAGCATTTT.

Remarks on this clone: It differs at one base from a far larger clone, so likely a read error. The chain has TRBV5-5 and TRBJ2-7; tentative D call: TRBD2 (6 bases). V lost 3 bases, J lost 4 bases, and 8 bases lay in between. Germline CDR1 and CDR2: SGHKS and YYEKEE (reference sequence). The CDR3 contains 12 residues. The CDR3 is CASSWDLYEQYF. The CDR3 bases are TGTGCCAGCAGCTGGGACTTATACGAGCAGTACTTC.

The gene calls are TRBV5-6 and TRBJ1-4; the match to TRBD1 covers 8 bases. Germline lookup yields CDR1 SGHDT and CDR2 YYEEEE. The CDR3 is 16 residues long. J lost 4 bases, V lost 2 bases, and 7 bases had no gene match. The CDR3 DNA sequence: TGTGCCAGCAGCTTCAGGACAGGGAGTAGTAATGAAAAACTGTTTTTT. Translating gives CASSFRTGSSNEKLFF.

The chain recombines TRBV6-5 with TRBJ2-7; either TRBD1 or TRBD2 may supply D (5 bases each). This CDR3 contains 11 residues. V gave up 6 bases and J gave up 12 bases, with 15 bases separating them. Germline V CDR1 and CDR2: MNHEY, SVGAGI. CDR3 coding DNA: TGTGCCAGCAGCCCGGGGCGTCTGATGTACTTC. It specifies CASSPGRLMYF.

J is TRBJ1-1 and V is TRBV19; D not resolved. CDR1 is LNHDA and CDR2 is SQIVND in the germline V gene (reference sequence). This CDR3 region has 15 residues. Trimming took off 10 bases at V and 0 bases at J, with 18 bases between the two ends. DNA for the CDR3: TGTGCCACCCGACCCCCGGGGAGTATGAACACTGAAGCTTTCTTT. It yields the protein CATRPPGSMNTEAFF.

The chain is built from TRBV5-4 and TRBJ2-5; perhaps TRBD2 as D (5 bases). There are 14 residues in the CDR3. CDR1 and CDR2 (germline): SGHNT, YYREEE (reference sequence). Trimming removed 2 bases at V and 5 bases at J, with 13 bases between. CDR3 DNA sequence: TGTGCCAGCAGCTTCTTGGGAGTAGGGGAGACCCAGTACTTC. Amino acid sequence: CASSFLGVGETQYF.

This clone is a singleton in its sample. This sequence joins TRBV5-4 and TRBJ2-3; D not certain. The length of the CDR3 is 11 residues. Germline V CDR1 and CDR2: SGHNT, YYREEE (reference sequence). V was pared by 3 bases and J by 4 bases, with 3 bases between. The CDR3 region is CASSYADTQYF. The CDR3 bases are TGTGCCAGCAGCTATGCAGATACGCAGTATTTT.

V usage is TRBV19 and J usage is TRBJ1-2, with TRBD1 identical over 10 bases. There are 15 residues in the CDR3. The germline V gene encodes CDR1 LNHDA and CDR2 SQIVND (reference sequence). V shed 6 bases, J shed 5 bases, and the junction held 9 bases outside the gene matches. CDR3 sequence reads: CASSPTGGAGYGYTF. The CDR3 DNA reads as TGTGCCAGTAGCCCGACAGGGGGCGCGGGGTATGGCTACACCTTC.

The chain uses TRBV10-3 and TRBJ2-7, with a tentative D call TRBD1 (6 bases). The germline CDR1 and CDR2 sequences are ENHRY and SYGVKD. The CDR3 runs to 17 residues. The ends were cut back, 5 bases at V and 2 bases at J, with 22 bases in the middle. CDR3 loop: CAISKGLIGQKAYEQYF. CDR3 nucleotides: TGTGCCATCAGTAAGGGATTGATAGGACAGAAGGCCTACGAGCAGTACTTC.

V usage is TRBV5-5 and J usage is TRBJ2-7, with TRBD2 matching over 7 bases. Per germline, CDR1 SGHKS and CDR2 YYEKEE (reference sequence). The CDR3 spans 13 residues. Trimming cost V 0 bases and J 6 bases; bases outside gene matches: 3. CDR3 residues: CASSLVGEGEQYF. In DNA, the CDR3 is TGTGCCAGCAGCTTGGTAGGGGAGGGCGAGCAGTACTTC.

This chain connects TRBV4-1 to TRBJ1-5; TRBD1 matches 8 bases. Germline CDR1 is MGHRA and CDR2 is YSYEKL. V was clipped by 4 bases and J by 11 bases; unmatched bases: 25. The CDR3 contains 19 residues. DNA of the CDR3: TGCGCCAGCAGCCCCAGGGGGCCCAATGAGGGGGACGGAGTTGAGGCCCAGCATTTT. Residues: CASSPRGPNEGDGVEAQHF.

This clone was observed a few times. V usage is TRBV2 and J usage is TRBJ1-6; no definite D call. The germline CDR1 and CDR2 sequences are SNHLY and FYNNEI. The CDR3 runs 15 residues. Trimming shortened V by 6 bases and J by 9 bases, and 18 bases separated the two germline ends. The CDR3, as DNA: TGTGCCAGCAGGGCGACGGCAGGCACTACTTCACCCCTCCACTTT. Translating it yields CASRATAGTTSPLHF.

The rearrangement uses TRBV7-6 and TRBJ2-3, with TRBD1 identical over 7 bases. V was clipped by 4 bases and J by 2 bases; unmatched bases: 9. Per germline, CDR1 SGHVS and CDR2 FNYEAQ. The length of the CDR3 is 16 residues. CDR3 coding DNA: TGTGCCAGCAGCTCTAACAGGGGACCCCACACAGATACGCAGTATTTT. It codes for CASSSNRGPHTDTQYF.

The table lists this clone with a count of one. This chain connects TRBV5-1 to TRBJ2-1, with D possibly TRBD1 on 5 matching bases. Trimming removed 0 bases at V and 8 bases at J, with 15 bases between. Germline values: CDR1 SGHRS, CDR2 YFSETQ. The CDR3 consists of 15 residues. CDR3 region: CASSLALGLQDEQFF. The CDR3 bases are TGCGCCAGCAGCTTGGCCCTGGGCCTACAGGATGAGCAGTTCTTC.

This sequence joins TRBV11-3 and TRBJ2-7, with a possible D match to TRBD1 (6 bases). This CDR3 has 12 residues. Trimming pared 5 bases from V and 9 bases from J, leaving 14 bases between. Germline V lookup: CDR1 SGHNT, CDR2 YENEEA. CDR3 in amino acids: CASSQQGAGQYF. CDR3 nucleotide sequence: TGTGCCAGCAGCCAACAGGGCGCCGGGCAGTACTTC.

V is TRBV30 and J is TRBJ1-1; no firm D call. V was trimmed by 3 bases and J by 4 bases, leaving 9 bases between them. Germline values: CDR1 GTSNPN, CDR2 SVGIG (reference sequence). This CDR3 comprises 12 residues. The CDR3 nucleotides read TGTGCCTGGAGGACGATGGGCACTGAAGCTTTCTTT. Amino acids: CAWRTMGTEAFF.

The chain couples TRBV10-1 to TRBJ1-5, with D unclear. V shed 2 bases and J shed 5 bases, with 10 bases lying between them. CDR3 size: 14 residues. Germline V gene lookup returns CDR1 WNHNN and CDR2 SYGVQD (reference sequence). The CDR3 DNA sequence: TGCGCCAGCAGTGAGGGACGGCCGGATCAGCCCCAGCATTTT. Amino acids: CASSEGRPDQPQHF.